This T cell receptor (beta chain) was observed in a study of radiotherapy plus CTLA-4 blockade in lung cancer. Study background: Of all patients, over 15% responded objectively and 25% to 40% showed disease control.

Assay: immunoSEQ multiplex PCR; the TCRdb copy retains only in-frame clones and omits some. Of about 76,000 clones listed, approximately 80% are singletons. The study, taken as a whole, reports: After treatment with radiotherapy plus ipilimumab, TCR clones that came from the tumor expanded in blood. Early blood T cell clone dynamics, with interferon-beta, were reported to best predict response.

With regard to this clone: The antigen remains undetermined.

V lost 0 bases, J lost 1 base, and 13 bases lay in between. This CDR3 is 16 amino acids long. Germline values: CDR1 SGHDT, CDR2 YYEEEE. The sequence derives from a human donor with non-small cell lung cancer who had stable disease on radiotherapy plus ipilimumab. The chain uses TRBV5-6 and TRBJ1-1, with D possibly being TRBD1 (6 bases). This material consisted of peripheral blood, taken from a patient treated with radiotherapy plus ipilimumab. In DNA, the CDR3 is TGTGCCAGCAGCTTGGCCCGGGGGCAGCGGAACACTGAAGCTTTCTTT. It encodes CASSLARGQRNTEAFF.